This TCR beta chain came from a study of blood T cell repertoires in COVID-19. V shed 0 bases and J shed 0 bases, with 9 bases lying between them. Germline CDR1 reads KGHSH; CDR2 reads LQKENI. This CDR3 has 16 residues. Cohort allocation depended upon clinical history that participants reported. Sequenced by immunoSEQ multiplex PCR; TCRdb stores in-frame clones only, minus some. The sample contains 400,000 or so clones, around 90% of which appear only once. This chain uses TRBV18 with TRBJ1-3; weak D call: TRBD1 (5 bases). The sample was PBMCs or T cells enriched from blood (not recorded which). The sequence was collected from a man aged 18 to 30 who had recovered from COVID-19. CDR3 loop: CASSPPRQFSGNTIYF. The CDR3 nucleotides are TGTGCCAGCTCACCACCGAGACAGTTCTCTGGAAACACCATATATTTT.